Listed below are T cell receptor beta chains from one sample, sequenced in a study of blood T cell repertoires in COVID-19. Data came from immunoSEQ multiplex PCR; TCRdb stores just in-frame clones and leaves some out. Of roughly 180,000 clones detected, 65% to 85% appear once; the ten largest clones hold around 6.7%. The sequencing input was peripheral blood. Receptor source: a woman between 40 and 55 years old with COVID-19, enrolled during active disease. CDR3s include the opening cysteine and the closing phenylalanine or tryptophan. Fields, in order: J gene, V gene, clone size, D gene, CDR3 DNA, CDR3 protein. A D gene is named only where the DNA matches it firmly. A row's size may be missing; if present it is once, few, many or a size class.

j_call: TRBJ2-7
v_call: TRBV3-1/TRBV3-2
clone_size: once
d_call: TRBD2
cdr3_nt: TGTGCCAGCAGCCCAGGACTAGCGGCAGTGGGCGAGCAGTACTTC
cdr3_aa: CASSPGLAAVGEQYF

j_call: TRBJ2-2
v_call: TRBV6-5
clone_size: -
d_call: -
cdr3_nt: TGTGCCAGCTCTCACACGGGGGGCCCCGACGGGGAGCTGTTTTTT
cdr3_aa: CASSHTGGPDGELFF

j_call: TRBJ1-1
v_call: TRBV12-3/TRBV12-4
clone_size: -
d_call: -
cdr3_nt: TGTGCCAGCAGTGCCGGTCCGAACACTGAAGCTTTCTTT
cdr3_aa: CASSAGPNTEAFF

j_call: TRBJ1-1
v_call: TRBV4-1
clone_size: -
d_call: -
cdr3_nt: TGCGCCGGGATGGGGGGTTTCGGGACTGAAGCTTTCTTT
cdr3_aa: CAGMGGFGTEAFF

j_call: TRBJ2-7
v_call: TRBV27
clone_size: -
d_call: -
cdr3_nt: TGTGCCAGCAGTTTAGCGGAACCTTGGCGAGAGCAGTACTTC
cdr3_aa: CASSLAEPWREQYF

j_call: TRBJ2-7
v_call: TRBV27
clone_size: -
d_call: TRBD1
cdr3_nt: TGTGCCAGCAGTTTCCGTACCGCCGGGACAGGGTACTACGAGCAGTACTTC
cdr3_aa: CASSFRTAGTGYYEQYF

j_call: TRBJ2-3
v_call: TRBV21-1
clone_size: -
d_call: -
cdr3_nt: TGTGCCAGCAGCCTAGTAGGTAGCGGAGATAACACAGATACGCAGTATTTT
cdr3_aa: CASSLVGSGDNTDTQYF

j_call: TRBJ2-2
v_call: TRBV18
clone_size: once
d_call: TRBD1
cdr3_nt: TGTGCCAGCTCACGCGAGACAGGGGAGCACGGGGAGCTGTTTTTT
cdr3_aa: CASSRETGEHGELFF

j_call: TRBJ1-1
v_call: TRBV10-1
clone_size: -
d_call: -
cdr3_nt: TGCGCCAGCAGTGAGTCGGTGGGACACCGAAACACTGAAGCTTTCTTT
cdr3_aa: CASSESVGHRNTEAFF

j_call: TRBJ2-7
v_call: TRBV11-2
clone_size: few
d_call: TRBD2
cdr3_nt: TGTGCCAGCAGCCTCCCTAGCGGGAGGGGATACGAGCAGTACTTC
cdr3_aa: CASSLPSGRGYEQYF

j_call: TRBJ2-2
v_call: TRBV11-2
clone_size: -
d_call: -
cdr3_nt: TGTGCCAGCACCGTAGGGAGAAAGGGAGGCACCGGGGAGCTGTTTTTT
cdr3_aa: CASTVGRKGGTGELFF

j_call: TRBJ1-1
v_call: TRBV7-9
clone_size: -
d_call: TRBD1
cdr3_nt: TGTGCCAGCAGCTCTGGTCAGGGGGCTCGGAACACTGAAGCTTTCTTT
cdr3_aa: CASSSGQGARNTEAFF

j_call: TRBJ1-6
v_call: TRBV27
clone_size: -
d_call: -
cdr3_nt: TGTGCCAGCAGTTTTGGGGACACTCGATCACCCCTCCACTTT
cdr3_aa: CASSFGDTRSPLHF

j_call: TRBJ2-1
v_call: TRBV7-9
clone_size: -
d_call: -
cdr3_nt: TGTGCCACCTTATACAATGAGCAGTTCTTC
cdr3_aa: CATLYNEQFF

j_call: TRBJ2-1
v_call: TRBV7-3
clone_size: -
d_call: TRBD1
cdr3_nt: TGTGCCAGCAGCTTAACAGGACAGGGGGGGAATGAGCAGTTCTTC
cdr3_aa: CASSLTGQGGNEQFF

j_call: TRBJ2-3
v_call: TRBV6-4
clone_size: -
d_call: TRBD2
cdr3_nt: TGTGCCAGCAGTGCCTCTAGCGGGGGCACAGATACGCAGTATTTT
cdr3_aa: CASSASSGGTDTQYF

j_call: TRBJ1-4
v_call: TRBV5-1
clone_size: -
d_call: -
cdr3_nt: TGCGCCAGCAGCTTGAACGCAGGGGTACCGACTAATGAAAAACTGTTTTTT
cdr3_aa: CASSLNAGVPTNEKLFF

j_call: TRBJ2-7
v_call: TRBV11-2
clone_size: -
d_call: TRBD1
cdr3_nt: TGTGCCAGCAGCGGGGGCATCGGGACAGACTCCTACGAGCAGTACTTC
cdr3_aa: CASSGGIGTDSYEQYF

j_call: TRBJ1-4
v_call: TRBV2
clone_size: -
d_call: TRBD1
cdr3_nt: TGTGCCAGCAGACGACAGGGGGCGCCTAATGAAAAACTGTTTTTT
cdr3_aa: CASRRQGAPNEKLFF

j_call: TRBJ2-7
v_call: TRBV5-4
clone_size: many
d_call: -
cdr3_nt: TGTGCCAGCAGCTTGTCCAGTTCCTACGAGCAGTACTTC
cdr3_aa: CASSLSSSYEQYF

j_call: TRBJ2-7
v_call: TRBV15
clone_size: -
d_call: TRBD1
cdr3_nt: TGTGCCACCAGCGGGGGACAGGGTTCCTACGAGCAGTACTTC
cdr3_aa: CATSGGQGSYEQYF

j_call: TRBJ1-1
v_call: TRBV7-6
clone_size: -
d_call: TRBD1
cdr3_nt: TGTGCCAGCAGCTTAGGCGTTCCAGGGGGCCCTATGAACACTGAAGCTTTCTTT
cdr3_aa: CASSLGVPGGPMNTEAFF

j_call: TRBJ1-2
v_call: TRBV9
clone_size: few
d_call: TRBD1
cdr3_nt: TGTGCCAGCAGCGTACTCCCCGCCGGGACAGGGAATGGCTACACCTTC
cdr3_aa: CASSVLPAGTGNGYTF

j_call: TRBJ1-1
v_call: TRBV7-3
clone_size: -
d_call: TRBD1
cdr3_nt: TGTGCCAGCAGCCCTAGGGGGCGCACCACTGAAGCTTTCTTT
cdr3_aa: CASSPRGRTTEAFF

j_call: TRBJ1-2
v_call: TRBV27
clone_size: -
d_call: -
cdr3_nt: TGTGCCAGCAGTTTTGAAGCCGGGGGGCTCGGCTATGGCTACACCTTC
cdr3_aa: CASSFEAGGLGYGYTF